At least ten counts were recorded for the clone carrying this T cell receptor (beta chain). Its specificity is not known. These data originate in a study of CD8 T cells in ankylosing spondylitis. Broader study findings: Typical of ankylosing spondylitis blood, it appeared, was a TCR beta motif of roughly eight highly homologous variants.

TCRdb itself ran the 5' RACE reads through MiXCR, one entry per CDR3 protein. This sample carries some 27,000 distinct CDR3 sequences, roughly 5.3% of them seen once, and the ten largest clones take less than 2%. The sample comprised blood, either unsorted or a sorted T cell fraction (not recorded which). This clonotype was obtained from a female donor with ankylosing spondylitis or in good health (not recorded which).

The CDR3 DNA sequence: TGTGCCAGCAACCGGGACCCGCAAGATACGCAGTATTTT. Encoded protein: CASNRDPQDTQYF. The V call is TRBV9, the J call TRBJ2-3; D may match TRBD1 or TRBD2 (5 bases each). This CDR3 contains 13 residues. Germline CDR1 and CDR2: SGDLS and YYNGEE. The V and J ends lost 6 bases and 5 bases respectively, with 13 bases between them.